This entry is about one TCR beta chain. This clonotype was counted between two and nine times. It lacks a known antigen. No quality values exist for individual bases; no much larger clone is one base distant. The germline V gene gives CDR1 as MDHEN and CDR2 as SYDVKM. From cysteine to phenylalanine, the CDR3 is 12 amino acids long. Kept here is only the CDR3 DNA, which spans 36 bases and is read in frame from base 1. V was cut back by 6 bases and J by 7 bases, leaving a gap of 10 bases between them. This sample is part of a study of T cell repertoires in cytomegalovirus infection (dated by TCRdb to the late 2010s). Regarding the research as a whole: The peptide stimulations were aimed at well-studied HLA-B-restricted epitopes as well as recently identified HLA-C-restricted CMV epitopes, whose presentation resists viral immunomodulation. Donor HLA type was relevant to the analysis, as public TCR beta signatures indicated carriage of CMV infection together with the matching HLA type. Study-wide conclusions, independent of this receptor: Carriers of CMV infection plus the relevant HLA type were discriminated by the cumulative frequency of public TCR beta family members in the study cohort and in an independent roughly 400-donor cohort. In the ex vivo response, HLA-C-restricted CMV-specific TCR beta clonotypes were dominant, and in two of eight donors the single most frequent clonotype came from this HLA-C-restricted group.

Reading the label with the study, this specimen's treatment or condition is: in vitro stimulation with specific CMV peptide epitopes to enrich CMV-specific T cells. Sequencing relied on an Illumina HiSeq 1500. Clones were called with MiXCR by TCRdb after fastp trimmed the public reads at Q25, and only in-frame beta chains were retained. A single entry per CDR3 protein holds the most common genes and DNA from its merged rows. For this sample the table gives 550,000 to 700,000 distinct CDR3 sequences, of which over 35% were detected only once. 48% of the sample lies in the top ten. The starting material was cultured PBMCs, obtained from culture after CMV antigen stimulation. The sequence joins TRBV28 to TRBJ2-4; the D gene assignment is ambiguous. This clonotype originated in a human donor in good health (CMV status not recorded). Some clones in this sample may be carry-over from other donors' samples. At the DNA level, the sequence is TGTGCCAGCAGCTCGGTGGGGAACATTCAGTACTTC. This gives the protein CASSSVGNIQYF.